This TCR beta chain was identified during a study of T cell changes during pregnancy in multiple sclerosis. Produced via immunoSEQ multiplex PCR; TCRdb's table is partial and in-frame only. The sample consists of about 71,000 clones, about 91% of them appearing once. V lost 3 bases to trimming and J lost 2 bases, with 19 bases between them. Germline V gene sequence: CDR1 SGDLS, CDR2 YYNGEE. The CDR3 is made up of 17 amino acids. Material: CD8+ T cells from peripheral blood mononuclear cells, obtained before pregnancy. V is TRBV9 and J is TRBJ2-3; possible D gene TRBD2, 6 bases. This TCR was sampled from a female donor with multiple sclerosis, enrolled in a pregnancy study. The CDR3 DNA is TGTGCCAGCAGCGACGCGGGACTTACGGCCCACACAGATACGCAGTATTTT. This gives the protein CASSDAGLTAHTDTQYF. Full variable domain (missing parts from reference TRBV9 and TRBJ2-3): DSGVTQTPKHLITATGQRVTLRCSPRSGDLSVYWYQQSLDQGLQFLIQYYNGEERAKGNILERFSAQQFPDLHSELNLSSLELGDSALYFCASSDAGLTAHTDTQYFGPGTRLTVL.